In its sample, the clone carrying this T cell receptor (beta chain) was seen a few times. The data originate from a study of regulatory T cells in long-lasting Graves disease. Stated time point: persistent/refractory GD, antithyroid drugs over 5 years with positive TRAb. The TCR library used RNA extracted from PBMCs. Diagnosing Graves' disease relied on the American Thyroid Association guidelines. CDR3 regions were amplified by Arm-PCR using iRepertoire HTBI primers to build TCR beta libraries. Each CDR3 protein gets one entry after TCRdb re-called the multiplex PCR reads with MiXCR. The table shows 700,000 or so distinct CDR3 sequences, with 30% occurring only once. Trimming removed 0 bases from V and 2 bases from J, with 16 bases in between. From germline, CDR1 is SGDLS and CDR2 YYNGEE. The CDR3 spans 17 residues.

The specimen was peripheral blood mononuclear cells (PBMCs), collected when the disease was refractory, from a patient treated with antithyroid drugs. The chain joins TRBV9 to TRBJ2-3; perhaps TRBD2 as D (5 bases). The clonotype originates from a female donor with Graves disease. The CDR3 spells CASSVGGSGSPTDTQYF. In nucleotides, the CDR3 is TGTGCCAGCAGCGTAGGAGGGAGTGGGTCCCCCACAGATACGCAGTATTTT.